Listed here are 15 T cell receptor beta chains from one sample, sequenced in a study of T cell responses to AZD1222 COVID-19 vaccine. Repertoires were generated with immunoSEQ multiplex PCR, while TCRdb's copy carries only in-frame clones and drops some. Counted here are approximately 90,000 clones, approximately 88% occurring once; the ten biggest clones make up around 15%. Sequencing was performed on peripheral blood, taken on day 0 of AZD1222 vaccination. All receptors come from an adult in good health.

This chain uses TRBV18 with TRBJ2-2; D is unclear. Trimming removed 3 bases from V and 4 bases from J, with 12 bases in between. CDR1 is KGHSH and CDR2 is LQKENI in the germline V gene. This CDR3 has 15 amino acids. CDR3 amino acids: CASSPMVLSTGELFF. In DNA, the CDR3 is TGTGCCAGCTCACCGATGGTATTGAGCACCGGGGAGCTGTTTTTT.

The V call is TRBV27, the J call TRBJ1-6; D is perhaps TRBD1 (5 bases). The CDR3 is made up of 19 amino acids. V dropped 5 bases and J dropped 3 bases, with 23 bases sitting between them. The germline gives CDR1 MNHEY, CDR2 SMNVEV (reference sequence). CDR3 nucleotide sequence: TGTGCCAGCAGTGTGCTGTATAGGGGCCCCGGGAGCTATAATTCACCCCTCCACTTT. This sequence encodes CASSVLYRGPGSYNSPLHF.

V and J are TRBV14 and TRBJ2-2, with D possibly TRBD2 on 6 matching bases. Trimming cost V 4 bases and J 1 base, with 10 bases left between them. CDR1 SGHDN and CDR2 FVKESK come from the germline V gene. The CDR3 is made up of 15 amino acids. CDR3: CASSLISGNTGELFF. Here the CDR3 DNA reads TGTGCCAGCAGCCTTATTAGCGGGAACACCGGGGAGCTGTTTTTT.

The genes are TRBV9 and TRBJ2-1; 7 bases match TRBD1. This CDR3 is built from 16 residues. The junction had 5 bases not matched to a gene; V was cut back by 2 bases and J by 0 bases. Germline V gene lookup returns CDR1 SGDLS and CDR2 YYNGEE. CDR3 residues: CASSVSGQLSYNEQFF. In DNA, the CDR3 is TGTGCCAGCAGCGTCTCGGGACAGCTCTCCTACAATGAGCAGTTCTTC.

This clone was seen once. V is TRBV2 and J is TRBJ2-7; TRBD2 matches at 11 bases. The CDR3 has 14 amino acids. CDR1 SNHLY and CDR2 FYNNEI come from the germline V gene. V lost 6 bases to trimming and J lost 2 bases; unmatched junction nucleotides: 3. The CDR3 reads CASRELAGAYEQYF. CDR3 DNA sequence: TGTGCCAGCAGAGAACTAGCGGGGGCCTACGAGCAGTACTTC. Filled out from reference TRBV2 and TRBJ2-7, the complete variable domain reads EPEVTQTPSHQVTQMGQEVILRCVPISNHLYFYWYRQILGQKVEFLVSFYNNEISEKSEIFDDQFSVERPDGSNFTLKIRSTKLEDSAMYFCASRELAGAYEQYFGPGTRLTVT.

This rearrangement joins TRBV3-1 (or the pseudogene TRBV3-2) to TRBJ2-7; weak D call: TRBD1 (6 bases). The length of the CDR3 is 13 residues. CDR1 and CDR2 (germline): LGHDT, YNNKEL (reference sequence). Trimming took off 4 bases at V and 11 bases at J, with 18 bases between the two ends. The CDR3 DNA follows: TGTGCCAGCAGCCTCTATCCCGGACAGCGTGAGTACTTC. Amino acids: CASSLYPGQREYF.

The chain combines TRBV21-1 with TRBJ2-2. TRBV21-1 is a known pseudogene. This CDR3 has 18 amino acids. This CDR3 reads CASSKRHQSSGNTGELFF. The CDR3, as DNA: TGTGCCAGCAGCAAACGGCACCAGAGTTCCGGGAACACCGGGGAGCTGTTTTTT.

J is TRBJ2-1 and V is TRBV11-2; D possibly corresponds to TRBD2 (6 bases). This CDR3 has 13 residues. The germline V gene encodes CDR1 SGHAT and CDR2 FQNNGV. V dropped 5 bases and J dropped 7 bases, with 12 bases sitting between them. Written as DNA, the CDR3 is TGTGCCAGCAGCCCAACACTAGCTAATGAGCAGTTCTTC. This codes for CASSPTLANEQFF.

The rearrangement links TRBV15 to TRBJ2-3; TRBD1 might be the D (5 bases). From germline, CDR1 is LNHNV and CDR2 YYDKDF (reference sequence). The V and J ends lost 5 bases and 0 bases respectively, with 12 bases between them. This CDR3 contains 15 residues. The CDR3: CATSGKGFSTDTQYF. The DNA of the CDR3 is TGTGCCACCAGCGGTAAGGGGTTTAGCACAGATACGCAGTATTTT.

V usage is TRBV19 and J usage is TRBJ1-3; no clear D. CDR1 is LNHDA, CDR2 SQIVND, per germline (reference sequence). The CDR3 consists of 15 residues. The V end was cut by 5 bases, the J end by 0 bases, with 11 bases between. In nucleotides, the CDR3 is TGTGCCAGTAGTGTATCAGCGAACTCTGGAAACACCATATATTTT. Its translation is CASSVSANSGNTIYF. Together with reference TRBV19 and TRBJ1-3, the CDR3 gives the full variable domain: DGGITQSPKYLFRKEGQNVTLSCEQNLNHDAMYWYRQDPGQGLRLIYYSQIVNDFQKGDIAEGYSVSREKKESFPLTVTSAQKNPTAFYLCASSVSANSGNTIYFGEGSWLTVV.

This chain links TRBV30 with TRBJ2-7; D remains unclear. Germline values: CDR1 GTSNPN, CDR2 SVGIG (reference sequence). The V end was cut by 3 bases, the J end by 6 bases, with 9 bases between. The CDR3 runs to 11 residues. CDR3 sequence (DNA): TGTGCCTGGAGCTCCCCCCTCGAGCAGTACTTC. The encoded protein is CAWSSPLEQYF.

The chain employs TRBV5-1 and TRBJ1-3; D ambiguous. The CDR3 extends over 13 amino acids. The germline V gene has CDR1 SGHRS and CDR2 YFSETQ. The germline V and J ends were trimmed by 1 base and 0 bases, with 2 bases remaining between them. CDR3 nucleotides: TGCGCCAGCAGCTTGAACTCTGGAAACACCATATATTTT. Protein: CASSLNSGNTIYF.

The rearrangement links TRBV25-1 to TRBJ2-1; 8 nucleotides match TRBD2. The CDR3 is made up of 12 amino acids. V was clipped by 10 bases and J by 8 bases; unmatched bases: 7. The germline CDR1 and CDR2 sequences are MGHDK and SYGVNS. CDR3 DNA: TGTGCCACTAATAGCGGGATCGATGAGCAGTTCTTC. Translating it yields CATNSGIDEQFF.

This clone occurred once. This rearrangement joins TRBV24-1 to TRBJ2-6, with D unclear. V was trimmed by 5 bases and J by 0 bases, leaving 1 base between them. The length of the CDR3 is 13 residues. Germline values: CDR1 KGHDR, CDR2 SFDVKD. The CDR3 loop is CATSVSGANVLTF. The DNA for the CDR3 is TGTGCCACCAGTGTCTCTGGGGCCAACGTCCTGACTTTC.

The chain employs TRBV12-3 or TRBV12-4 and TRBJ1-5; D gene ambiguous. The CDR3 spans 13 residues. The V gene lost 1 base and the J gene lost 4 bases, with 5 bases spanning the gap. The CDR3 here is CASSLGVNQPQHF. The CDR3 nucleotides read TGTGCCAGCAGTTTAGGTGTGAATCAGCCCCAGCATTTT.